This T cell receptor beta chain was obtained from a study of beta chain features in type 1 diabetes. Investigators reverse transcribed all isolated RNA, so they sequenced expressed TCRB transcripts. The repertoire was sequenced with immunoSEQ multiplex PCR; TCRdb's copy has only in-frame clones and lacks some. Among fewer than 900,000 clones, 15% to 20% were seen once, and the ten largest hold 0.023%. J was trimmed by 0 bases and V by 6 bases; bases with no gene match: 4. The CDR3 has 15 residues. Germline V lookup: CDR1 MNHNS, CDR2 SASEGT. The clonotype originates from a woman younger than 35 in good health. The chain recombines TRBV6-1 with TRBJ2-1; 8 bases map to TRBD1. Source material: naive CD4+ T cells from blood. CDR3 DNA sequence: TGTGCCAGCAGCCTTGGACAGGGCTCCTACAATGAGCAGTTCTTC. It encodes CASSLGQGSYNEQFF.